This entry lists 25 T cell receptor beta chains sequenced from one sample in a study of shared clonotypes between healthy human individuals. The table came from immunoSEQ multiplex PCR; TCRdb's copy has only in-frame clones and leaves some out. The data contain approximately 240,000 clones, 60% to 80% of them singletons. Material for sequencing was memory CD4+ T cells sorted from blood. Stated subset: CD45RA-negative fraction. All receptors come from a man in his thirties or forties in good health.

The sample holds many counts of this clone. This chain joins TRBV9 and TRBJ2-2; possibly TRBD1 for D (6 bases). Trimming took off 3 bases at V and 4 bases at J, with 13 bases between the two ends. The CDR3 contains 15 residues. Germline CDR1 and CDR2: SGDLS and YYNGEE. The CDR3 coding sequence is TGTGCCAGCAGCGCCAGGGGATTCGGCACCGGGGAGCTGTTTTTT. Its protein product is CASSARGFGTGELFF. The full variable domain, rest sourced from reference TRBV9 and TRBJ2-2, is DSGVTQTPKHLITATGQRVTLRCSPRSGDLSVYWYQQSLDQGLQFLIQYYNGEERAKGNILERFSAQQFPDLHSELNLSSLELGDSALYFCASSARGFGTGELFFGEGSRLTVL.

This clone has just a few counts. The chain couples TRBV9 to TRBJ2-7, with 9 bases that match TRBD1. The CDR3 totals 14 residues. J lost 5 bases, V lost 4 bases, and 7 bases had no gene match. The germline V gene encodes CDR1 SGDLS and CDR2 YYNGEE. CDR3 sequence reads: CASSLWDRAHEQYF. CDR3 sequence (DNA): TGTGCCAGCAGCCTCTGGGACAGGGCGCACGAGCAGTACTTC. Using reference TRBV9 and TRBJ2-7 for the parts outside the CDR3, the full variable domain is DSGVTQTPKHLITATGQRVTLRCSPRSGDLSVYWYQQSLDQGLQFLIQYYNGEERAKGNILERFSAQQFPDLHSELNLSSLELGDSALYFCASSLWDRAHEQYFGPGTRLTVT.

The chain employs TRBV20-1 and TRBJ2-7, with D tentatively TRBD2 (6 bases). The CDR3 sequence is 11 residues long. V dropped 5 bases and J dropped 3 bases, with 8 bases sitting between them. Germline CDR1 is DFQATT and CDR2 is SNEGSKA (reference sequence). CDR3 coding DNA: TGCAGTGCTGCGGGGTACTACGAGCAGTACTTC. Translating it yields CSAAGYYEQYF.

As to this clone: This CDR3 is also generated by other DNA sequences in the sample. This rearrangement joins TRBV15 to TRBJ2-7; tentatively, D is TRBD1 or TRBD2 (5 bases each). The CDR3 is 13 residues long. CDR1 LNHNV and CDR2 YYDKDF come from the germline V gene (reference sequence). Trimming removed 0 bases at V and 4 bases at J, with 7 bases between. CDR3 residues: CATSRDEGYEQYF. CDR3 in DNA: TGTGCCACCAGCAGAGACGAGGGGTACGAGCAGTACTTC. The whole variable domain, remainder taken from reference TRBV15 and TRBJ2-7, is DAMVIQNPRYQVTQFGKPVTLSCSQTLNHNVMYWYQQKSSQAPKLLFHYYDKDFNNEADTPDNFQSRRPNTSFCFLDIRSPGLGDTAMYLCATSRDEGYEQYFGPGTRLTVT.

This rearrangement joins TRBV21-1 to TRBJ2-3; the table calls TRBD2, which could not be checked here. TRBV21-1 is described as a pseudogene. The CDR3 loop spans 15 amino acids. CDR3 sequence: CASLREGLSTDTQYF. CDR3 DNA sequence: TGTGCCAGCCTACGGGAGGGCCTTAGCACAGATACGCAGTATTTT.

With respect to this clone: This probably arose from a read error, given a far larger clone one base away. V and J are TRBV11-2 and TRBJ2-7; 9 positions match TRBD1. J lost 1 base, V lost 6 bases, and 16 bases had no gene match. CDR1 and CDR2 (germline): SGHAT, FQNNGV. The CDR3 extends over 18 amino acids. The CDR3 region has the DNA TGTGCCAGCAGAGATAGAGGGAGAAGGACAGGGGCGTCCTACGAGCAGTACTTC. Translating it yields CASRDRGRRTGASYEQYF.

A few counts support this clone. The chain has TRBV2 and TRBJ2-7; D may correspond to TRBD1 or TRBD2 (5 bases each). The V and J ends lost 10 bases and 4 bases respectively, with 11 bases between them. CDR1 and CDR2 (germline): SNHLY, FYNNEI. The CDR3 is made up of 11 amino acids. The CDR3 DNA follows: TGTGCCACCAGAGGGGTTTACGAGCAGTACTTC. Translating it yields CATRGVYEQYF.

The chain links TRBV5-1 to TRBJ2-5, with 9 bases identical to TRBD2. The CDR3 totals 19 residues. With 0 bases clipped from V and 1 base from J, the junction kept 13 bases outside the gene matches. Germline loops: CDR1 SGHRS, CDR2 YFSETQ. The CDR3: CASSLGGSSGTLAQETQYF. CDR3 in DNA: TGCGCCAGCAGCTTGGGAGGGTCTAGCGGGACTCTGGCCCAAGAGACCCAGTACTTC.

This clone was recorded a few times. A far more abundant clone sits one base away, making this likely a read error. This specimen includes other DNA sequences encoding the same CDR3. The chain employs TRBV2 and TRBJ2-3, with unresolved D. CDR1 SNHLY and CDR2 FYNNEI come from the germline V gene. Trimming pared 10 bases from V and 2 bases from J, leaving 16 bases between. The CDR3 is 14 amino acids. In nucleotides, the CDR3 is TGTGCCACCTCCCCCGGGCTAGACACAGATACGCAGTATTTT. The encoded protein is CATSPGLDTDTQYF. Filled out from reference TRBV2 and TRBJ2-3, the complete variable domain reads EPEVTQTPSHQVTQMGQEVILRCVPISNHLYFYWYRQILGQKVEFLVSFYNNEISEKSEIFDDQFSVERPDGSNFTLKIRSTKLEDSAMYFCATSPGLDTDTQYFGPGTRLTVL.

This clone showed up just a few times. The genes are TRBV29-1 and TRBJ2-3; no clear D. Germline V lookup: CDR1 SQVTM, CDR2 ANQGSEA. The CDR3 extends over 10 amino acids. Trimming removed 8 bases at V and 2 bases at J, with 5 bases between. The CDR3 nucleotides read TGCAGCACCAACACAGATACGCAGTATTTT. Translated: CSTNTDTQYF.

This clone was observed once. The rearrangement links TRBV6-1 to TRBJ2-1; TRBD2 aligns across 8 bases. The trim removed 7 bases at V and 8 bases at J, leaving 10 bases unmatched. The CDR3 is made up of 14 amino acids. The germline CDR1 and CDR2 sequences are MNHNS and SASEGT. The CDR3 nucleotides are TGTGCCAGCATTCTAGTACTAGCGGACCATGAGCAGTTCTTC. It is translated as CASILVLADHEQFF.

The chain has TRBV15 and TRBJ1-1; perhaps TRBD1 as D (5 bases). V gave up 7 bases and J gave up 4 bases, with 16 bases separating them. In germline, CDR1 is LNHNV, CDR2 YYDKDF (reference sequence). The CDR3 runs 14 residues. The CDR3: CATKIRPRGTEAFF. The DNA for the CDR3 is TGTGCCACCAAGATCCGGCCGAGGGGCACTGAAGCTTTCTTT.

J is TRBJ1-1 and V is TRBV29-1; possibly TRBD1 for D (5 bases). Germline CDR1 and CDR2: SQVTM and ANQGSEA. V lost 6 bases to trimming and J lost 0 bases, with 11 bases between them. The CDR3 length is 13 residues. CDR3 sequence reads: CSVEGYMNTEAFF. The CDR3 DNA is TGCAGCGTCGAGGGGTACATGAACACTGAAGCTTTCTTT.

The chain employs TRBV13 and TRBJ2-3, with 10 nucleotides matching TRBD1. The junction had 8 bases not matched to a gene; V was cut back by 6 bases and J by 5 bases. This CDR3 region has 15 residues. Germline V gives CDR1 PRHDT, CDR2 FYEKMQ (reference sequence). CDR3 sequence (DNA): TGTGCCAGCAGTAGCGGGACAGGGGTTCGAGATACGCAGTATTTT. Protein: CASSSGTGVRDTQYF.

The chain is built from TRBV27 and TRBJ2-1; 8 bases map to TRBD1. From germline, CDR1 is MNHEY and CDR2 SMNVEV (reference sequence). Trimming at V came to 5 bases and at J to 4 bases, leaving 25 bases not matched to a gene. This CDR3 contains 21 residues. The CDR3 nucleotides read TGTGCCAGCAGTAGAGGAGTTTACAGGGGGATCAGTTCAGGGGGGTACAATGAGCAGTTCTTC. It is translated as CASSRGVYRGISSGGYNEQFF.

This clone has at least ten counts. The chain joins TRBV4-1 to TRBJ2-4; TRBD2 matches 9 bases. From germline, CDR1 is MGHRA and CDR2 YSYEKL. V was clipped by 4 bases and J by 9 bases; unmatched bases: 10. The CDR3 consists of 15 residues. The CDR3, as DNA: TGCGCCAGCAGCCCTTTAGGTAGCGGGAGTTTCATTCAGTACTTC. Residues: CASSPLGSGSFIQYF.

In this sample, this clone turned up a few times. The chain links TRBV5-1 to TRBJ2-1; D could derive from TRBD1 or TRBD2 (5 bases each). The V end lost 7 bases, the J end lost 0 bases, and 17 bases lay between the germline ends. The CDR3 runs to 16 residues. Germline CDR1 reads SGHRS; CDR2 reads YFSETQ. As DNA, the CDR3 is TGCGCCAGCCGACCTTCCGGGACGAGCTCCTACAATGAGCAGTTCTTC. Translated, it gives CASRPSGTSSYNEQFF.

This chain links TRBV20-1 with TRBJ2-4; D unclear. The V and J ends lost 4 bases and 12 bases respectively, with 13 bases between them. In germline, CDR1 is DFQATT, CDR2 SNEGSKA (reference sequence). This CDR3 spans 11 amino acids. The CDR3 protein is CSATLTQDQYF. In DNA, the CDR3 is TGCAGTGCTACCCTCACGCAGGATCAGTACTTC.

The genes are TRBV5-1 and TRBJ1-4, with TRBD1 as a possible D gene (5 bases). Germline V gene lookup returns CDR1 SGHRS and CDR2 YFSETQ. This CDR3 has 16 amino acids. V was trimmed by 3 bases and J by 0 bases, leaving 12 bases between them. The CDR3 loop is CASSSGLSATNEKLFF. The DNA of the CDR3 is TGCGCCAGCAGCTCGGGGCTAAGCGCAACTAATGAAAAACTGTTTTTT.

V gene TRBV2 combines with J gene TRBJ2-1; the match to TRBD1 covers 12 bases. This CDR3 is built from 16 residues. CDR1 SNHLY and CDR2 FYNNEI come from the germline V gene. The V and J ends lost 11 bases and 7 bases, in that order; junction bases with no gene match: 15. Written as DNA, the CDR3 is TGTGCCCTATTAATCCGGGACAGGGGGCTGGAGAATGAGCAGTTCTTC. It is translated as CALLIRDRGLENEQFF.

The chain recombines TRBV11-1 with TRBJ2-1; TRBD1 aligns across 8 bases. After removal of 5 bases from V and 4 bases from J, the junction contained 7 bases not matched to a gene. The CDR3 extends over 15 amino acids. Per germline, CDR1 SGHAT and CDR2 FQDESV (reference sequence). CDR3 DNA sequence: TGTGCCAGCAGCACGACAGGGGACCGTTACAATGAGCAGTTCTTC. It encodes CASSTTGDRYNEQFF. Full variable domain (remainder filled in from reference TRBV11-1 and TRBJ2-1): EAEVAQSPRYKITEKSQAVAFWCDPISGHATLYWYRQILGQGPELLVQFQDESVVDDSQLPKDRFSAERLKGVDSTLKIQPAELGDSAMYLCASSTTGDRYNEQFFGPGTRLTVL.

This clone was detected only a few times. V is TRBV2 and J is TRBJ1-1, with a tentative D call TRBD1 (5 bases). This CDR3 region has 12 residues. Trimming pared 7 bases from V and 5 bases from J, leaving 11 bases between. CDR1 is SNHLY, CDR2 FYNNEI, per germline. The CDR3 DNA reads TGTGCCAGCACCCCAGAGGGGACTGAAGCTTTCTTT. This gives the protein CASTPEGTEAFF.

This chain connects TRBV5-1 to TRBJ2-5; 8 nucleotides line up with TRBD1. The V gene end was trimmed by 5 bases and the J gene end by 10 bases; junction bases not matched to a gene: 13. CDR1 is SGHRS, CDR2 YFSETQ, per germline. The CDR3 is made up of 14 amino acids. Written as DNA, the CDR3 is TGCGCCAGCAGAGTCGACAGGGGCGGTTTGGGCCAGTACTTC. Translated, it gives CASRVDRGGLGQYF.

The DNA of the CDR3 is TGTGCCAGCAGGGAGGTGGGGTGGAACACTGAAGCTTTCTTT. It encodes CASREVGWNTEAFF. The chain recombines TRBV14 with TRBJ1-1; D gene ambiguous. V lost 6 bases and J lost 1, with 12 bases in between. The germline V gene has CDR1 SGHDN and CDR2 FVKESK. The CDR3 is 14 amino acids.

The rearrangement uses TRBV10-1 and TRBJ2-5; TRBD2 might be the D (6 bases). Trimming left V 0 bases short and J 5 bases short, with 13 bases between. Per the germline V gene, CDR1 is WNHNN and CDR2 is SYGVQD (reference sequence). CDR3 length: 15 residues. The CDR3 DNA reads TGCGCCAGCAGTGAGTCGGCAGGGAGGATCGAGACCCAGTACTTC. It translates to CASSESAGRIETQYF.